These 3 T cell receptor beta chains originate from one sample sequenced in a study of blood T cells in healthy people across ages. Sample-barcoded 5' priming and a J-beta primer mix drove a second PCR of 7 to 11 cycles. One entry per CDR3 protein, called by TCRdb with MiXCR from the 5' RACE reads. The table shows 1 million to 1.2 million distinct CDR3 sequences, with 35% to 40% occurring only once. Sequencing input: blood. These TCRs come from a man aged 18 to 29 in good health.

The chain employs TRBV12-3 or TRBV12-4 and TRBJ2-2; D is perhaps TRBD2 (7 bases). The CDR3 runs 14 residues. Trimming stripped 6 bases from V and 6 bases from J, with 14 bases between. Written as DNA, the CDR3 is TGTGCCAGCAGCCAAGTAGGGGGGGCCGGGGAGCTGTTTTTT. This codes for CASSQVGGAGELFF.

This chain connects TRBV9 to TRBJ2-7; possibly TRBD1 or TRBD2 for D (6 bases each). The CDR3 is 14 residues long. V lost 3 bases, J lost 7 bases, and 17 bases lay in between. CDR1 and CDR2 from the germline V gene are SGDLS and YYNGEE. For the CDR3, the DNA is TGTGCCAGCAGCGGGGGGGCCATTCACAATGAGCAGTACTTC. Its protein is CASSGGAIHNEQYF.

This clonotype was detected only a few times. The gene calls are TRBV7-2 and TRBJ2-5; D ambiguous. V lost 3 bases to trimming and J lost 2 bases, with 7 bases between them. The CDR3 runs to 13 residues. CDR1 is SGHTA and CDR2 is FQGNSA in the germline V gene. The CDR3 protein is CASSFARQETQYF. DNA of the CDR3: TGTGCCAGCAGCTTTGCTCGACAAGAGACCCAGTACTTC.